The present T cell receptor beta chain was sequenced within a study of spatial heterogeneity in lung cancer. TCRdb analysed the 5' RACE reads with MiXCR anew, one entry per CDR3 protein. The sample carries under 35,000 distinct CDR3 sequences, about 5.2% recorded once. Noted time point: blood at routine non-recurrence follow-up after resection. The V and J ends lost 4 bases and 0 bases, in that order; junction bases with no gene match: 5. This CDR3 region has 15 residues. Germline values: CDR1 MDHEN, CDR2 SYDVKM. Study-wide findings and caveats: Whereas they appeared in blood less at follow-up, ubiquitous expanded tumor TCRs appeared there more at resection.

In this sample, this clonotype turned up many times. The antigen remains undetermined. This chain joins TRBV28 and TRBJ2-5; 7 bases map to TRBD2. The sample consisted of PBMCs, taken at follow-up. The sequence was collected from a female donor with early-stage non-small cell lung cancer. The CDR3 DNA reads as TGTGCCAGCAGTTCCCTAGCGGCTTACCAAGAGACCCAGTACTTC. The encoded protein is CASSSLAAYQETQYF.